This TCR beta chain was sequenced for a study of blood T cell repertoires in COVID-19. About the research overall: T cells, B-cell-depleted T cells, or PBMCs provided the cDNA or gDNA that served as material.

The CDR3 covers 14 residues. Germline CDR1 reads SNHLY; CDR2 reads FYNNEI. After removal of 9 bases from V and 2 bases from J, the junction contained 5 bases not matched to a gene. Clones were sequenced by immunoSEQ multiplex PCR, and TCRdb holds only the in-frame ones, with some missing. This sample has about 340,000 clones, with 65% to 90% found just once. Sequenced material: PBMCs or T cells enriched from blood (not recorded which). The sequence came from a woman aged 40 to 55 with acute COVID-19. The chain has TRBV2 and TRBJ1-5, with 9 bases lining up with TRBD1. Here the CDR3 DNA reads TGTGCCAGTCAGACAGGGGGAGGCAATCAGCCCCAGCATTTT. This codes for CASQTGGGNQPQHF.